Here is one TCR beta chain with its context. This sample was included in a study of blood T cell repertoires in COVID-19. At the level of the study: COVID-19 samples, acute and convalescent, were from the United States, Italy and Spain.

As processed by the authors: Reference gene primer amplification yielded estimated nucleated cell counts. Here immunoSEQ multiplex PCR was the method, and the copy in TCRdb shows in-frame clones only, minus some. The DNA gave D and trimming, while V, J and clone size come from that table. The sample holds some 30,000 clones, around 88% seen once. The TCR sequence derives from a woman in her 70s with active COVID-19. Sequenced material: peripheral blood.

The CDR3: CASSPIERDTGELFF. CDR3 coding DNA: TGTGCCAGCAGTCCCATAGAGCGGGACACCGGGGAGCTGTTTTTT. This chain uses TRBV28 with TRBJ2-2, with D possibly matching TRBD2 (6 bases). The germline CDR1 and CDR2 sequences are MDHEN and SYDVKM. Trimming shortened V by 5 bases and J by 3 bases, and 13 bases separated the two germline ends. The CDR3 contains 15 residues.